One sample yielded the 28 T cell receptor beta chains listed below, sequenced in a study of blood T cell repertoires in COVID-19. The protocol was immunoSEQ multiplex PCR, while the TCRdb copy is restricted to in-frame clones and leaves out a portion. The table records 110,000 to 150,000 clones, around 87% of them present only once. The material sequenced was PBMCs or T cells enriched from blood (not recorded which). All receptors derive from a man between 60 and 75 years old who had recovered from COVID-19.

This sequence joins TRBV29-1 and TRBJ2-1; the match to TRBD2 covers 9 bases. Germline V gene lookup returns CDR1 SQVTM and CDR2 ANQGSEA. After removal of 4 bases from V and 2 bases from J, the junction contained 3 bases not matched to a gene. The CDR3 is made up of 14 amino acids. The CDR3 DNA follows: TGCAGCGTTGTTGGCGGGGGGGCCTACAATGAGCAGTTCTTC. It specifies CSVVGGGAYNEQFF.

This CDR3 is CASTSPGQGGLSYEQYF. As DNA, the CDR3 is TGTGCCAGCACGTCCCCGGGACAGGGAGGACTCTCCTACGAGCAGTACTTC. The chain employs TRBV28 and TRBJ2-7; 9 bases agree with TRBD1. The germline V gene has CDR1 MDHEN and CDR2 SYDVKM. The CDR3 sequence is 17 residues long. J lost 0 bases, V lost 7 bases, and 13 bases had no gene match.

The chain is built from TRBV5-6 and TRBJ2-1, with 8 bases lining up with TRBD2. The V gene end was trimmed by 0 bases and the J gene end by 7 bases; junction bases not matched to a gene: 6. The CDR3 is 15 amino acids. Germline loops: CDR1 SGHDT, CDR2 YYEEEE. CDR3 loop: CASSLAGGAVNEQFF. CDR3 sequence (DNA): TGTGCCAGCAGCTTGGCCGGGGGGGCCGTGAATGAGCAGTTCTTC.

The CDR3 is CASSSKGTFKNIQYF. Written as DNA, the CDR3 is TGTGCCAGCAGCTCAAAAGGGACATTCAAAAACATTCAGTACTTC. The chain employs TRBV7-8 and TRBJ2-4; D is possibly TRBD1 (6 bases). Trimming took off 4 bases at V and 3 bases at J, with 13 bases between the two ends. In germline, CDR1 is SGHVS, CDR2 FQNEAQ. This CDR3 spans 15 amino acids.

V and J are TRBV6-5 and TRBJ2-7; the D gene is possibly TRBD2 (5 bases). The V end was cut by 4 bases, the J end by 4 bases, with 14 bases between. The germline V gene has CDR1 MNHEY and CDR2 SVGAGI. This CDR3 is 14 amino acids long. CDR3 sequence reads: CASSSGGPLYEQYF. The CDR3 DNA reads as TGTGCCAGCAGTTCTGGAGGACCCCTGTACGAGCAGTACTTC.

This sequence joins TRBV15 and TRBJ2-4, with D possibly being TRBD2 (5 bases). V gave up 0 bases and J gave up 0 bases, with 6 bases separating them. Germline lookup yields CDR1 LNHNV and CDR2 YYDKDF (reference sequence). The CDR3 covers 15 residues. This CDR3 is CATSRDGLAKNIQYF. CDR3 coding DNA: TGTGCCACCAGCAGAGATGGACTAGCCAAAAACATTCAGTACTTC.

This chain joins TRBV29-1 and TRBJ2-5; 9 bases match TRBD1. CDR1 is SQVTM and CDR2 is ANQGSEA in the germline V gene. J lost 6 bases, V lost 6 bases, and 11 bases had no gene match. The CDR3 is made up of 14 amino acids. CDR3 amino acids: CSVAGQGHGKTQYF. CDR3 DNA: TGCAGCGTGGCAGGACAGGGGCATGGGAAGACCCAGTACTTC.

The chain employs TRBV4-2 and TRBJ1-1, with D perhaps TRBD1 (6 bases). The CDR3 runs 18 residues. V lost 1 base, J lost 0 bases, and 18 bases lay in between. CDR1 is LGHNA, CDR2 YNFKEQ, per germline. CDR3 protein: CASSQGLGRGHMNTEAFF. CDR3 sequence (DNA): TGTGCCAGCAGCCAAGGGTTGGGCAGGGGACACATGAACACTGAAGCTTTCTTT.

The V call is TRBV18, the J call TRBJ1-6; 8 positions match TRBD1. The ends lost 4 bases at V and 8 bases at J; junction bases unmatched: 4. The CDR3 extends over 14 amino acids. Germline values: CDR1 KGHSH, CDR2 LQKENI. CDR3 DNA sequence: TGTGCCAGCTCACTGGACAGGGTTGATTCACCCCTCCACTTT. Residues: CASSLDRVDSPLHF. Together with reference TRBV18 and TRBJ1-6, the CDR3 gives the full variable domain: NAGVMQNPRHLVRRRGQEARLRCSPMKGHSHVYWYRQLPEEGLKFMVYLQKENIIDESGMPKERFSAEFPKEGPSILRIQQVVRGDSAAYFCASSLDRVDSPLHFGNGTRLTVT.

The table lists this clone with a few counts. The chain recombines TRBV5-1 with TRBJ1-1; 8 bases align to TRBD1. Germline V lookup: CDR1 SGHRS, CDR2 YFSETQ. The trim removed 3 bases at V and 1 base at J, leaving 5 bases unmatched. This CDR3 has 15 amino acids. CDR3 amino acids: CASSSSGTGNTEAFF. In nucleotides, the CDR3 is TGCGCCAGCAGCTCTAGCGGGACAGGGAACACTGAAGCTTTCTTT.

The V call is TRBV19, the J call TRBJ1-5, with D hard to call. CDR1 is LNHDA, CDR2 SQIVND, per germline (reference sequence). The ends were cut back, 1 base at V and 6 bases at J, with 10 bases in the middle. The CDR3 has 14 residues. The CDR3 DNA sequence: TGTGCCAGTAGTATAGGGGGAGGGCCTCAGCCCCAGCATTTT. The encoded protein is CASSIGGGPQPQHF.

The CDR3 DNA is TGTGCCAGCAGCTTAGGAGAGGATCAGCCCCAGCATTTT. Protein sequence: CASSLGEDQPQHF. V gene TRBV7-9 combines with J gene TRBJ1-5; D is undetermined. Trimming removed 1 base at V and 5 bases at J, with 6 bases between. This CDR3 has 13 residues. Germline V gene data show CDR1 as SEHNR and CDR2 as FQNEAQ (reference sequence).

This chain uses TRBV7-9 with TRBJ2-7; a weak D match, TRBD2 (5 bases). V lost 1 base and J lost 9, with 10 bases in between. Germline assignment: CDR1 SEHNR and CDR2 FQNEAQ (reference sequence). The CDR3 runs to 12 residues. The CDR3, as DNA: TGTGCCAGCAGCTTAGTTGTCAGCGGGCAGTACTTC. It specifies CASSLVVSGQYF.

The gene calls are TRBV5-1 and TRBJ2-1, with D possibly matching TRBD1 (5 bases). Germline lookup yields CDR1 SGHRS and CDR2 YFSETQ. The CDR3 consists of 13 residues. Trimming stripped 4 bases from V and 3 bases from J, with 8 bases between. CDR3 region: CASSQGFYNEQFF. CDR3 bases: TGCGCCAGCAGCCAGGGATTCTACAATGAGCAGTTCTTC.

The chain uses TRBV7-8 and TRBJ1-5; TRBD1 matches 7 bases. Germline assignment: CDR1 SGHVS and CDR2 FQNEAQ. The CDR3 is 14 amino acids. With 5 bases clipped from V and 6 bases from J, the junction kept 7 bases outside the gene matches. DNA for the CDR3: TGTGCCAGCAGCCCTCGACAGGGTGGTCAGCCCCAGCATTTT. This encodes CASSPRQGGQPQHF.

This sequence joins TRBV19 and TRBJ1-5, with D unresolved. V gave up 4 bases and J gave up 6 bases, with 10 bases separating them. Germline lookup yields CDR1 LNHDA and CDR2 SQIVND (reference sequence). The CDR3 spans 13 residues. The CDR3 sequence: CASSRSGVQPQHF. CDR3 coding DNA: TGTGCCAGTAGTAGATCCGGAGTTCAGCCCCAGCATTTT.

The sample holds one count of this clone. The chain links TRBV11-2 to TRBJ2-2; tentative D call: TRBD2 (6 bases). The CDR3 is made up of 14 amino acids. Trimming cost V 2 bases and J 7 bases, with 11 bases left between them. Germline V CDR1 and CDR2: SGHAT, FQNNGV. The CDR3 reads CASSLLRGFGELFF. The CDR3 DNA reads as TGTGCCAGCAGCTTACTTCGGGGGTTCGGGGAGCTGTTTTTT.

The chain uses TRBV3-1 (or the pseudogene TRBV3-2) and TRBJ2-2; 7 bases line up with TRBD2. Germline V gene sequence: CDR1 LGHDT, CDR2 YNNKEL (reference sequence). The V and J ends lost 0 bases and 4 bases, in that order; junction bases with no gene match: 2. The CDR3 spans 15 residues. The CDR3 nucleotides are TGTGCCAGCAGCCAAGATAGCGGGCGCACCGGGGAGCTGTTTTTT. This translates into CASSQDSGRTGELFF.

The chain carries TRBV3-1 (or the pseudogene TRBV3-2) and TRBJ1-6, with D uncertain. The CDR3 is 13 amino acids. CDR1 LGHDT and CDR2 YNNKEL come from the germline V gene (reference sequence). V was pared by 0 bases and J by 10 bases, with 7 bases between. Written as DNA, the CDR3 is TGTGCCAGCAGCCAAGATGGGCTATCACCCCTCCACTTT. This gives the protein CASSQDGLSPLHF.

V is TRBV29-1 and J is TRBJ1-1, with D possibly TRBD1 on 6 matching bases. Trimming took off 1 base at V and 4 bases at J, with 13 bases between the two ends. CDR1 and CDR2 from the germline V gene are SQVTM and ANQGSEA. CDR3 length: 14 residues. The CDR3 region has the DNA TGCAGCGTTGAAGCGTCGGCAGGGGTCACTGAAGCTTTCTTT. This gives the protein CSVEASAGVTEAFF.

The rearrangement uses TRBV6-5 and TRBJ2-3; maybe TRBD1 (6 bases). CDR3 size: 15 residues. With 7 bases removed from V and 11 bases from J, the gap between germline ends came to 25 bases. Germline CDR1 and CDR2: MNHEY and SVGAGI. The CDR3 DNA reads TGTGCCAGCACTTTCTACCTCCCGTCACAGGGTGGGCAGTATTTT. As protein: CASTFYLPSQGGQYF.

The chain combines TRBV2 with TRBJ2-7; weak D call: TRBD2 (6 bases). The V gene's germline CDR1 is SNHLY and CDR2 FYNNEI. Trimming stripped 6 bases from V and 3 bases from J, with 9 bases between. CDR3 length equals 12 residues. CDR3 nucleotides: TGTGCCAGCAGGGGGAGGTACTACGAGCAGTACTTC. This sequence encodes CASRGRYYEQYF.

The chain recombines TRBV21-1 with TRBJ2-7; the table's D call of TRBD2 was not tested on the DNA. TRBV21-1 is listed as a pseudogene. The CDR3 spans 15 residues. The CDR3: CASRPLAGELCEQYF. The CDR3 coding sequence is TGTGCCAGCAGACCACTAGCGGGAGAGTTGTGCGAGCAGTACTTC.

The chain joins TRBV24-1 to TRBJ2-1; 8 nucleotides match TRBD2. V dropped 3 bases and J dropped 4; count of bases not matched to a gene: 7. The CDR3 has 16 residues. Germline-derived CDR1 and CDR2 are KGHDR and SFDVKD. The CDR3 region is CATSDPGTRGYNEQFF. CDR3 bases: TGTGCCACCAGTGATCCCGGGACTAGGGGTTACAATGAGCAGTTCTTC.

V is TRBV16 and J is TRBJ1-2, with TRBD1 matching over 7 bases. The CDR3 has 13 residues. Trimming cost V 3 bases and J 2 bases; bases outside gene matches: 0. In germline, CDR1 is KGHSY, CDR2 FQNENV. The CDR3 bases are TGTGCCAGCAGCCAGGACAGGAACTATGGCTACACCTTC. It encodes CASSQDRNYGYTF.

This clone was counted between two and nine times. The chain recombines TRBV9 with TRBJ2-1, with TRBD2 matching over 13 bases. V gave up 3 bases and J gave up 6 bases; unmatched junction bases: 9. Per the germline V gene, CDR1 is SGDLS and CDR2 is YYNGEE. The CDR3 is made up of 17 amino acids. The CDR3 here is CASSAFRTSGRANEQFF. CDR3 bases: TGTGCCAGCAGCGCCTTCCGCACTAGCGGGAGGGCCAATGAGCAGTTCTTC.

V usage is TRBV3-1 (or the pseudogene TRBV3-2) and J usage is TRBJ1-5, with 8 bases matching TRBD1. This CDR3 contains 15 residues. Trimming took 4 bases from V and 6 from J; bases not matched to a gene: 8. Germline V CDR1 and CDR2: LGHDT, YNNKEL (reference sequence). The chain's CDR3 is CASSRTTGGSQPQHF. As DNA, the CDR3 is TGTGCCAGCAGCCGAACCACAGGGGGGAGTCAGCCCCAGCATTTT.

The chain couples TRBV7-2 to TRBJ1-4; 10 nucleotides agree with TRBD1. The CDR3 has 13 amino acids. Germline V gene lookup returns CDR1 SGHTA and CDR2 FQGNSA. Losses at the gene ends were 5 bases for V and 11 bases for J; bases not matched to a gene: 5. The CDR3 region is CASSPGQGRKLFF. Written as DNA, the CDR3 is TGTGCCAGCAGCCCGGGACAGGGGAGGAAACTGTTTTTT.